This entry lists 2 T cell receptor beta chains sequenced from one sample in a study of shared clonotypes between healthy human individuals (dated by TCRdb to about 2020). The library was obtained by the immunoSEQ multiplex PCR assay. The immuneACCESS repertoire file appears here via TCRdb, limited to in-frame rearrangements. These files lack a portion of the clones; in checked studies, under half of the deficit traces to unresolved V genes, and the cause of the others is not known. This sample holds about half a million clones; 79% were observed only once. Roughly 13% of the sample rests with the top ten. The sequenced material came from PBMCs. These receptors originate from a middle-aged woman in good health. Some clones in this sample may be carry-over from other donors' samples.

The chain is built from TRBV5-1 and TRBJ2-7, with TRBD1 matching 8 bases. The CDR3 is 14 residues long. Germline V gene data show CDR1 as SGHRS and CDR2 as YFSETQ. Trimming cost V 4 bases and J 3 bases; bases outside gene matches: 6. The CDR3 loop is CASSPRGPVYEQYF. In nucleotides, the CDR3 is TGCGCCAGCAGCCCCAGGGGGCCTGTCTACGAGCAGTACTTC.

The CDR3 here is CASSLEKGDGYTF. The CDR3 DNA follows: TGTGCCAGCAGCCTAGAAAAGGGTGATGGCTACACCTTC. The chain recombines TRBV7-3 with TRBJ1-2; the D is unclear. Germline loops: CDR1 SGHTA, CDR2 FQGTGA. The CDR3 sequence is 13 residues long. Trimming shortened V by 5 bases and J by 6 bases, and 13 bases separated the two germline ends.